Shown below are 16 T cell receptor beta chains from a single sample sequenced in a study of blood T cell repertoires in COVID-19. Produced via immunoSEQ multiplex PCR; TCRdb's table is partial and in-frame only. Altogether roughly 160,000 clones are present, 88% being singletons, with the ten largest covering over 2%. The source material was peripheral blood. Receptor source: a man aged 45-65 years who had recovered from COVID-19.

The J gene is TRBJ1-5, the V gene TRBV4-1; 7 bases are shared with TRBD1. CDR3 length: 17 amino acids. Germline V gives CDR1 MGHRA, CDR2 YSYEKL. V lost 1 base and J lost 0; bases outside the gene matches: 6. The DNA of the CDR3 is TGCGCCAGCAGCCAAGGCCCAGGGGGGTTTAGCAATCAGCCCCAGCATTTT. Encoded protein: CASSQGPGGFSNQPQHF.

The V and J genes are TRBV7-6 and TRBJ2-5; weak D call: TRBD2 (6 bases). With 5 bases removed from V and 3 bases from J, the gap between germline ends came to 22 bases. Germline V gene lookup returns CDR1 SGHVS and CDR2 FNYEAQ. The CDR3 is 17 residues long. The CDR3 sequence: CASSPFALGGSEETQYF. The CDR3 region has the DNA TGTGCCAGCAGCCCATTCGCCCTCGGGGGTTCAGAAGAGACCCAGTACTTC.

V and J are TRBV19 and TRBJ2-5; 12 bases align to TRBD2. Per germline, CDR1 LNHDA and CDR2 SQIVND (reference sequence). V dropped 4 bases and J dropped 4; count of bases not matched to a gene: 7. The CDR3 runs 16 residues. The CDR3 loop reads CASSSHEGLAGETQYF. DNA of the CDR3: TGTGCCAGTAGTAGTCACGAGGGACTAGCGGGAGAGACCCAGTACTTC.

The chain links TRBV4-1 to TRBJ2-6; 7 bases are shared with TRBD2. The CDR3 is made up of 15 amino acids. CDR1 and CDR2 from the germline V gene are MGHRA and YSYEKL. J lost 3 bases, V lost 5 bases, and 4 bases had no gene match. CDR3 protein: CASSSSGDGANVLTF. The CDR3 DNA sequence: TGCGCCAGCAGCTCAAGCGGGGATGGGGCCAACGTCCTGACTTTC.

This chain uses TRBV6-6 with TRBJ2-1; D may be TRBD1 (6 bases). The CDR3 consists of 15 residues. V shed 2 bases and J shed 0 bases, with 8 bases lying between them. Germline CDR1 and CDR2: MNHNY and SVGAGI (reference sequence). The CDR3 DNA is TGTGCCAGCAGTTACCTGGACAGCTCCTACAATGAGCAGTTCTTC. This translates into CASSYLDSSYNEQFF.

This chain uses TRBV10-2 with TRBJ1-5, with a tentative D call TRBD1 (5 bases). Trimming removed 0 bases at V and 6 bases at J, with 12 bases between. The CDR3 length is 15 residues. Germline loops: CDR1 WSHSY, CDR2 SAAADI. CDR3 protein: CASSESGGEVQPQHF. The CDR3 coding sequence is TGCGCCAGCAGTGAGTCTGGAGGGGAAGTTCAGCCCCAGCATTTT.

The CDR3 DNA follows: TGTGCCAGTAGTATTCCGGACAGTGTACAAGAGACCCAGTACTTC. This gives the protein CASSIPDSVQETQYF. This chain joins TRBV19 and TRBJ2-5, with D perhaps TRBD1 (6 bases). Germline-derived CDR1 and CDR2 are LNHDA and SQIVND (reference sequence). V lost 3 bases and J lost 2, with 13 bases in between. The CDR3 extends over 15 amino acids.

Only one count was recorded for this clone. The rearrangement links TRBV5-1 to TRBJ2-7; 12 bases match TRBD2. After removal of 3 bases from V and 5 bases from J, the junction contained 6 bases not matched to a gene. The CDR3 spans 15 residues. The germline gives CDR1 SGHRS, CDR2 YFSETQ. The CDR3 spells CASSSGLAGYNEQYF. The DNA of the CDR3 is TGCGCCAGCAGCTCCGGACTAGCGGGATACAACGAGCAGTACTTC.

The chain uses TRBV19 and TRBJ2-5; maybe TRBD1 (6 bases). Germline V gives CDR1 LNHDA, CDR2 SQIVND (reference sequence). The CDR3 runs 16 residues. Trimming cost V 4 bases and J 2 bases, with 17 bases left between them. The DNA of the CDR3 is TGTGCCAGTAGTAAACAGGGTCCCACTTCTCAAGAGACCCAGTACTTC. Amino acids: CASSKQGPTSQETQYF.

The chain links TRBV30 to TRBJ1-1; D gene uncertain. CDR3 length: 12 amino acids. Per germline, CDR1 GTSNPN and CDR2 SVGIG (reference sequence). Trimming took 2 bases from V and 4 from J, leaving 8 bases between them. This chain's CDR3 is CAWSFTATEAFF. For the CDR3, the DNA is TGTGCCTGGAGTTTCACAGCCACTGAAGCTTTCTTT.

V and J are TRBV3-1 (or the pseudogene TRBV3-2) and TRBJ1-2, with TRBD1 identical over 12 bases. The junction had 7 bases not matched to a gene; V was cut back by 1 base and J by 4 bases. There are 17 residues in the CDR3. CDR1 is LGHDT, CDR2 YNNKEL, per germline (reference sequence). The CDR3 loop reads CASSQGGTGGAVYGYTF. Written as DNA, the CDR3 is TGTGCCAGCAGCCAAGGGGGGACAGGGGGCGCGGTCTATGGCTACACCTTC.

This chain links TRBV19 with TRBJ1-3, with D maybe TRBD1 (5 bases). Germline CDR1 reads LNHDA; CDR2 reads SQIVND (reference sequence). CDR3 size: 17 residues. Trimming took 5 bases from V and 0 from J, leaving 17 bases between them. The CDR3 DNA follows: TGTGCCAGTAGTGACCCAGGGTTGGGTAGCTCTGGAAACACCATATATTTT. The encoded protein is CASSDPGLGSSGNTIYF.

Notes on this clone: One end of the junction does not line up with germline, which may come from a read error. The chain combines TRBV11-3 with TRBJ2-7; TRBD2 is a possible D gene (6 bases). This CDR3 comprises 13 residues. Germline loops: CDR1 SGHNT, CDR2 YENEEA. The CDR3 reads CARRDLVLYEQYF. The DNA of the CDR3 is TGTGCCCGCAGGGACTTGGTTCTCTACGAGCAGTACTTC. The full variable domain, in which reference TRBV11-3 and TRBJ2-7 provide the parts outside the CDR3, is EAGVVQSPRYKIIEKKQPVAFWCNPISGHNTLYWYLQNLGQGPELLIRYENEEAVDDSQLPKDRFSAERLKGVDSTLKIQPAELGDSAVYLCARRDLVLYEQYFGPGTRLTVT.

The CDR3 region has the DNA TGTGCCAGCTCACCACTACAGGGGGCTTCAGTAAACTATGGCTACACCTTC. Translated: CASSPLQGASVNYGYTF. The chain couples TRBV18 to TRBJ1-2, with TRBD1 matching over 9 bases. This CDR3 comprises 17 residues. V gave up 1 base and J gave up 2 bases; unmatched junction bases: 8. Germline-derived CDR1 and CDR2 are KGHSH and LQKENI.

The chain is built from TRBV6-5 and TRBJ1-1; D is possibly TRBD1 (5 bases). Germline V lookup: CDR1 MNHEY, CDR2 SVGAGI. The germline V and J ends were trimmed by 6 bases and 2 bases, with 16 bases remaining between them. This CDR3 region has 15 residues. The CDR3 sequence: CASRPDWGTNTEAFF. For the CDR3, the DNA is TGTGCCAGCAGACCGGACTGGGGGACTAACACTGAAGCTTTCTTT.

V is TRBV11-3 and J is TRBJ1-2; 7 bases agree with TRBD1. The CDR3 covers 15 residues. Germline V CDR1 and CDR2: SGHNT, YENEEA. The ends lost 6 bases at V and 3 bases at J; junction bases unmatched: 10. DNA of the CDR3: TGTGCCAGCAGGAATCCCAGGGGGGCGGACTATGGCTACACCTTC. Encoded protein: CASRNPRGADYGYTF.